Included here is one TCR beta chain sequence, with context. Its antigen is as yet unknown. Only patients with CD8+CD57+ cell expansion on flow cytometry were chosen for sequencing. Patients had undergone no therapy by the time their blood was sampled. This sample is drawn from a study of CD8+CD57+ T cells in acquired aplastic anemia. Turning to the study itself: Isolated CD4+ and CD8+ cells, once sorted, yielded DNA averaging roughly 3.4 ug.

Genomic DNA templated the TCR beta VDJ and CDR3 profiling. TCRdb processed the reads anew with MiXCR; each CDR3 protein has one entry. The table has about 160,000 distinct CDR3 sequences, 40% to 60% seen once. Study findings and constraints: Shared by patients and controls, approximately 29 CD8+ CDR3s were abundant in patients. The CD8+ Simpson's diversity of patients and controls was not significantly different.

Germline assignment: CDR1 SGHAT and CDR2 FQDESV (reference sequence). Trimming stripped 5 bases from V and 8 bases from J, with 19 bases between. The CDR3 consists of 15 residues. The chain uses TRBV11-1 and TRBJ2-1, with a tentative D call TRBD2 (6 bases). The receptor was derived from a human donor with aplastic anemia. Source material: sorted CD4+, CD8+, or CD8+CD57+ T cells (not recorded which) from PBMCs. CDR3 amino acids: CASSTRGLQGDEQFF. The CDR3 nucleotides are TGTGCCAGCAGCACTCGAGGACTACAAGGGGATGAGCAGTTCTTC.